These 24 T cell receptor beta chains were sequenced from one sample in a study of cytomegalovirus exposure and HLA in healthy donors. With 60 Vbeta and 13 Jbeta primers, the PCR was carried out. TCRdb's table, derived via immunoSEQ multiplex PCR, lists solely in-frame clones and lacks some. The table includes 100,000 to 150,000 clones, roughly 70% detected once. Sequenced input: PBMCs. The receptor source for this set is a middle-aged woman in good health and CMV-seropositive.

In DNA, the CDR3 is TGCAGCGTTCCCCTCAGCTATGGCTACACCTTC. Translating it yields CSVPLSYGYTF. The rearrangement joins TRBV29-1 to TRBJ1-2, with no clear D. The V gene lost 5 bases and the J gene lost 4 bases, with 8 bases spanning the gap. The CDR3 is 11 amino acids. Germline loops: CDR1 SQVTM, CDR2 ANQGSEA. The complete variable domain, with remaining parts taken from reference TRBV29-1 and TRBJ1-2, reads SAVISQKPSRDICQRGTSLTIQCQVDSQVTMMFWYRQQPGQSLTLIATANQGSEATYESGFVIDKFPISRPNLTFSTLTVSNMSPEDSSIYLCSVPLSYGYTFGSGTRLTVV.

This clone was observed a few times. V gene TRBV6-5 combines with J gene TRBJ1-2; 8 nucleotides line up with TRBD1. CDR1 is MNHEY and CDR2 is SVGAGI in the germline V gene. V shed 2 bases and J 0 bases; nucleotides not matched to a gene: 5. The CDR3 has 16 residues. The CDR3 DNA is TGTGCCAGCAGTTACACCCGGACAGGGACTAACTATGGCTACACCTTC. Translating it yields CASSYTRTGTNYGYTF.

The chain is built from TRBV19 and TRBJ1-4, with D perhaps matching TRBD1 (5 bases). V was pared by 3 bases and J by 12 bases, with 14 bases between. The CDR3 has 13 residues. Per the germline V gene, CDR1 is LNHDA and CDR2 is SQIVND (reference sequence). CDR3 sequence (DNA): TGTGCCAGTAGTATCGTTAGCAGGGCCGAACTGTTTTTT. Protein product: CASSIVSRAELFF.

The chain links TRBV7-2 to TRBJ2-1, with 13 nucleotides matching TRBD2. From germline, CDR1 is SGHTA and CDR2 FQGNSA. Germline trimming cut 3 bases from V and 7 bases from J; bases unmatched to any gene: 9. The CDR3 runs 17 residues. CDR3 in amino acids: CASSFRTSGRGSNEQFF. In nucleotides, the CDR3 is TGTGCCAGCAGCTTTCGGACTAGCGGGAGAGGGTCGAATGAGCAGTTCTTC. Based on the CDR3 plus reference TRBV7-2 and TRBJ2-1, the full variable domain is GAGVSQSPSNKVTEKGKDVELRCDPISGHTALYWYRQSLGQGLEFLIYFQGNSAPDKSGLPSDRFSAERTGGSVSTLTIQRTQQEDSAVYLCASSFRTSGRGSNEQFFGPGTRLTVL.

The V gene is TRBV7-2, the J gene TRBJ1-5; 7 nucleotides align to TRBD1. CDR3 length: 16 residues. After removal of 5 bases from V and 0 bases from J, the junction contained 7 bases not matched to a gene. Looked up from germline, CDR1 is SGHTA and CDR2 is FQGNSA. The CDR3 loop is CASSEKGTVSNQPQHF. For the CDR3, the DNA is TGTGCCAGCAGCGAAAAGGGGACAGTTAGCAATCAGCCCCAGCATTTT.

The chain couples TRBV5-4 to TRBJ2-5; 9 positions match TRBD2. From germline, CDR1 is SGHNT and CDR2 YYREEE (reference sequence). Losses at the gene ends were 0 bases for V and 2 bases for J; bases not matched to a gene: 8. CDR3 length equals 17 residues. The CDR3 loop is CASSLGSSGILQETQYF. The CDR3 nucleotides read TGTGCCAGCAGCTTGGGTTCTAGCGGGATACTTCAAGAGACCCAGTACTTC.

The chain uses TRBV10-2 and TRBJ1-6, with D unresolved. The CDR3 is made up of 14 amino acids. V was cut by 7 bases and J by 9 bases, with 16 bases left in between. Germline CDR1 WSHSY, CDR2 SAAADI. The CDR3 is CASTRGELGSPLHF. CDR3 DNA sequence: TGCGCCAGCACCCGGGGAGAGCTGGGTTCACCCCTCCACTTT.

This chain's CDR3 is CASTGQGTDTQYF. In nucleotides, the CDR3 is TGTGCCAGCACGGGACAGGGTACAGATACGCAGTATTTT. V gene TRBV2 combines with J gene TRBJ2-3, with 9 bases matching TRBD1. The J segment lost 3 bases and the V segment lost 7 bases, leaving 2 bases of the junction unmatched. CDR3 length: 13 amino acids. Germline values: CDR1 SNHLY, CDR2 FYNNEI.

The CDR3 DNA is TGTGCCAGCAGCTTGGGTACTAGCTTTAACGAGCAGTACTTC. This codes for CASSLGTSFNEQYF. The chain recombines TRBV5-4 with TRBJ2-7, with D maybe TRBD2 (6 bases). The V gene lost 0 bases and the J gene lost 5 bases, with 12 bases spanning the gap. CDR1 and CDR2 (germline): SGHNT, YYREEE (reference sequence). The CDR3 loop spans 14 amino acids.

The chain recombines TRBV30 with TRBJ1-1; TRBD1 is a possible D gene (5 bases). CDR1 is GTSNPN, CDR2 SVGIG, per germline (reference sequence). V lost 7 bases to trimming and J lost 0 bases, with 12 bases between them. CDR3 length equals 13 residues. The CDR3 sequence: CASAGGVNTEAFF. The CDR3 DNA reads TGTGCCTCGGCGGGGGGGGTGAACACTGAAGCTTTCTTT.

This CDR3 is CASTTGTGGNYGYTF. The CDR3 region has the DNA TGTGCCAGTACCACTGGGACAGGGGGAAACTATGGCTACACCTTC. The gene calls are TRBV19 and TRBJ1-2; 11 bases fit TRBD1. Unmatched junction bases numbered 6, after V lost 7 bases and J lost 2 bases. The CDR3 length is 15 residues. CDR1 is LNHDA, CDR2 SQIVND, per germline (reference sequence). The complete variable domain, with remaining parts taken from reference TRBV19 and TRBJ1-2, reads DGGITQSPKYLFRKEGQNVTLSCEQNLNHDAMYWYRQDPGQGLRLIYYSQIVNDFQKGDIAEGYSVSREKKESFPLTVTSAQKNPTAFYLCASTTGTGGNYGYTFGSGTRLTVV.

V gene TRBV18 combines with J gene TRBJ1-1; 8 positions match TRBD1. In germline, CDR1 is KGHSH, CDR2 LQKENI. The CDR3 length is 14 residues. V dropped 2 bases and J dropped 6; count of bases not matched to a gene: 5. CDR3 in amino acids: CASSPWTGIAEAFF. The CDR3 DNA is TGTGCCAGCTCACCATGGACAGGGATTGCTGAAGCTTTCTTT.

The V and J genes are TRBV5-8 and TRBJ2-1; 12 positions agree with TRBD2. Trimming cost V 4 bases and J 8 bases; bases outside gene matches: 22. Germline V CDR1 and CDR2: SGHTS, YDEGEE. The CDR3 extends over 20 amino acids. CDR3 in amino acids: CASSPGGLAGSWRDMDEQFF. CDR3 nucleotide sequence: TGTGCCAGCAGCCCTGGAGGACTAGCGGGGTCATGGCGCGATATGGATGAGCAGTTCTTC.

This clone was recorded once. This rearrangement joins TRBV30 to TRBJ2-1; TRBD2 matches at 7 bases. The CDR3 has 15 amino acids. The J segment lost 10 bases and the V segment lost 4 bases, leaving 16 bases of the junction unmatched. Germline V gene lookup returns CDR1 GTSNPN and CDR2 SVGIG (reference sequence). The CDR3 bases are TGTGCCTGGAAGCTTAGCGGGTCCCGGGCGGGGGAGCAGTTCTTC. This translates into CAWKLSGSRAGEQFF.

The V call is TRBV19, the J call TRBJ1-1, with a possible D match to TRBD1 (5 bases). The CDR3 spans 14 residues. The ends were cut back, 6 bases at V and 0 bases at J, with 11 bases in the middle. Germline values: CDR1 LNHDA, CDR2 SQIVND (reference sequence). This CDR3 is CASSLQALNTEAFF. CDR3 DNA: TGTGCCAGTAGCCTACAGGCTTTGAACACTGAAGCTTTCTTT. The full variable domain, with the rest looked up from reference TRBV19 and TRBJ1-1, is DGGITQSPKYLFRKEGQNVTLSCEQNLNHDAMYWYRQDPGQGLRLIYYSQIVNDFQKGDIAEGYSVSREKKESFPLTVTSAQKNPTAFYLCASSLQALNTEAFFGQGTRLTVV.

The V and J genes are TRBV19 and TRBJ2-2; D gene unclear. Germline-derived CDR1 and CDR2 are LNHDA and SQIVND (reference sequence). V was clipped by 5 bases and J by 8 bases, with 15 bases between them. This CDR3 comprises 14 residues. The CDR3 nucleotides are TGTGCCAGTAGTCCACGACATAGTTCTGGGGAGCTGTTTTTT. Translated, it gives CASSPRHSSGELFF. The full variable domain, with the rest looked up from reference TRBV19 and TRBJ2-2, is DGGITQSPKYLFRKEGQNVTLSCEQNLNHDAMYWYRQDPGQGLRLIYYSQIVNDFQKGDIAEGYSVSREKKESFPLTVTSAQKNPTAFYLCASSPRHSSGELFFGEGSRLTVL.

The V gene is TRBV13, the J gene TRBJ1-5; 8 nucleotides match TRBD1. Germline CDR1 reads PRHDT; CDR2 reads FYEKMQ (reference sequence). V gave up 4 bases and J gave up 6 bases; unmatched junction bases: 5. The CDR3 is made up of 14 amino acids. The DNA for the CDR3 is TGTGCCAGCAGCTCGACAGGGGTGGGTCAGCCCCAGCATTTT. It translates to CASSSTGVGQPQHF.

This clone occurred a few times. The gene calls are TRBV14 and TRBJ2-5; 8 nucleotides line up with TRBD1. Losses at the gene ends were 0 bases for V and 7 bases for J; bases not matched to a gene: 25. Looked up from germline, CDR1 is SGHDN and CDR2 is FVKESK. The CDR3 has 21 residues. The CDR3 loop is CASSQEFFEDRAESHLGTQYF. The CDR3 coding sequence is TGTGCCAGCAGCCAAGAATTTTTTGAGGACAGGGCAGAGTCCCACCTCGGGACCCAGTACTTC.

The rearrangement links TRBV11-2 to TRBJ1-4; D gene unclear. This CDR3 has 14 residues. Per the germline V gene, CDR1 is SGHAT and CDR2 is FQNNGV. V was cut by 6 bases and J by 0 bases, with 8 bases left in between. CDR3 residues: CASSPFTTNEKLFF. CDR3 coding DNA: TGTGCCAGCAGTCCCTTTACAACTAATGAAAAACTGTTTTTT.

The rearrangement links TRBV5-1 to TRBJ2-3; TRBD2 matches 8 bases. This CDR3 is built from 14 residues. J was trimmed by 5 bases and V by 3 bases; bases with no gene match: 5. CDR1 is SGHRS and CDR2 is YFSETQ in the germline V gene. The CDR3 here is CASSSQTSEDTQYF. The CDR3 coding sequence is TGCGCCAGCAGCTCCCAGACTAGCGAAGATACGCAGTATTTT.

CDR3 nucleotide sequence: TGTGCCATCAGATCCGGGACAGCGAACACCGGGGAGCTGTTTTTT. Encoded protein: CAIRSGTANTGELFF. The rearrangement uses TRBV10-3 and TRBJ2-2; 7 nucleotides agree with TRBD1. This CDR3 region has 15 residues. J gave up 0 bases and V 6 bases, and 4 bases lay outside the gene matches. CDR1 ENHRY and CDR2 SYGVKD come from the germline V gene.

This chain's CDR3 is CASSLLRQTNTGELFF. The CDR3, as DNA: TGTGCCAGCAGTTTGTTACGACAGACGAACACCGGGGAGCTGTTTTTT. This rearrangement joins TRBV6-5 to TRBJ2-2, with D perhaps matching TRBD1 (5 bases). The CDR3 extends over 16 amino acids. The germline CDR1 and CDR2 sequences are MNHEY and SVGAGI. Trimming cost V 4 bases and J 0 bases, with 12 bases left between them.

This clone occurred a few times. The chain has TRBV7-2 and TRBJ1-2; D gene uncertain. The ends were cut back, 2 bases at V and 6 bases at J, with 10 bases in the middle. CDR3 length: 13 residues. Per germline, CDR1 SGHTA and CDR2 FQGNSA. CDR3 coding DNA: TGTGCCAGCAGCTTATCGTCCTTAAATGGCTACACCTTC. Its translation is CASSLSSLNGYTF.

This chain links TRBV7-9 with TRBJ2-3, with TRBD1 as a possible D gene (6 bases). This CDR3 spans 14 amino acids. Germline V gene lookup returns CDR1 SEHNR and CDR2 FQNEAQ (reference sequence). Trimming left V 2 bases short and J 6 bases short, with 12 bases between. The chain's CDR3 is CASSLSQGRDTQYF. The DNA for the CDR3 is TGTGCCAGCAGCTTATCGCAGGGGCGGGATACGCAGTATTTT.